What follows are 31 T cell receptor beta chains derived from one specimen sequenced in a study of blood T cell repertoires in COVID-19. The data were produced by immunoSEQ multiplex PCR, yet TCRdb's version contains in-frame clones alone and is incomplete. The table includes about 330,000 clones, roughly nine tenths detected once. The sequencing input was PBMCs or T cells enriched from blood (not recorded which). The receptor source for this set is a woman in her 30s who had recovered from COVID-19.

The chain recombines TRBV5-4 with TRBJ2-3; TRBD2 agrees at 9 bases. Germline assignment: CDR1 SGHNT and CDR2 YYREEE (reference sequence). The J segment lost 4 bases and the V segment lost 4 bases, leaving 10 bases of the junction unmatched. CDR3 size: 16 residues. CDR3 in amino acids: CASSEGLREGPDTQYF. CDR3 coding DNA: TGTGCCAGCAGCGAGGGGTTGCGGGAGGGCCCAGATACGCAGTATTTT.

The chain is built from TRBV4-2 and TRBJ2-5; 10 nucleotides align to TRBD2. CDR1 is LGHNA, CDR2 YNFKEQ, per germline. With 1 base clipped from V and 1 base from J, the junction kept 12 bases outside the gene matches. CDR3 length: 19 residues. This chain's CDR3 is CASSQVRGTSASLQETQYF. DNA of the CDR3: TGTGCCAGCAGCCAAGTACGGGGGACTAGCGCGAGCCTCCAAGAGACCCAGTACTTC.

The genes are TRBV28 and TRBJ2-7; the match to TRBD1 covers 11 bases. V lost 2 bases, J lost 3 bases, and 6 bases stayed unmatched. The CDR3 runs to 16 residues. Germline assignment: CDR1 MDHEN and CDR2 SYDVKM. This chain's CDR3 is CASSLLPGQGVYEQYF. CDR3 nucleotides: TGTGCCAGCAGTTTACTACCGGGACAGGGGGTCTACGAGCAGTACTTC. Variable domain in full (rest from reference TRBV28 and TRBJ2-7): DVKVTQSSRYLVKRTGEKVFLECVQDMDHENMFWYRQDPGLGLRLIYFSYDVKMKEKGDIPEGYSVSREKKERFSLILESASTNQTSMYLCASSLLPGQGVYEQYFGPGTRLTVT.

J is TRBJ2-7 and V is TRBV28; 9 bases map to TRBD1. The V gene end was trimmed by 2 bases and the J gene end by 3 bases; junction bases not matched to a gene: 2. This CDR3 contains 14 residues. CDR1 MDHEN and CDR2 SYDVKM come from the germline V gene. CDR3 DNA: TGTGCCAGCAGTTTAGAGGACAGGGGCTACGAGCAGTACTTC. It specifies CASSLEDRGYEQYF.

The genes are TRBV6-1 and TRBJ2-7, with D hard to call. The V gene lost 1 base and the J gene lost 3 bases, with 16 bases spanning the gap. CDR3 size: 16 residues. Germline V gene sequence: CDR1 MNHNS, CDR2 SASEGT. The CDR3 sequence is CASSEESGWIFYEQYF. CDR3 nucleotides: TGTGCCAGCAGTGAAGAGTCAGGTTGGATTTTCTACGAGCAGTACTTC.

The rearrangement uses TRBV7-2 and TRBJ1-2; 9 bases line up with TRBD1. V was clipped by 5 bases and J by 10 bases; unmatched bases: 17. This CDR3 comprises 16 residues. Germline CDR1 and CDR2: SGHTA and FQGNSA. The CDR3 DNA reads as TGTGCCAGCAGCGCCAGCCCCGGGACAGGGATGTTTCACTACACCTTC. It codes for CASSASPGTGMFHYTF.

The chain carries TRBV5-1 and TRBJ1-4; D remains unclear. The CDR3 loop spans 15 amino acids. Germline values: CDR1 SGHRS, CDR2 YFSETQ. The V end was cut by 2 bases, the J end by 6 bases, with 14 bases between. The CDR3 protein is CASSFDGESHEKLFF. CDR3 in DNA: TGCGCCAGCAGCTTTGATGGGGAGTCGCATGAAAAACTGTTTTTT.

The V and J genes are TRBV9 and TRBJ1-5; D perhaps matches TRBD1 (5 bases). The V gene's germline CDR1 is SGDLS and CDR2 YYNGEE. Trimming took off 0 bases at V and 7 bases at J, with 11 bases between the two ends. The CDR3 is made up of 14 amino acids. Written as DNA, the CDR3 is TGTGCCAGCAGCGTAGGCAGGGTACAGCAGCCCCAGCATTTT. It is translated as CASSVGRVQQPQHF.

This chain connects TRBV10-3 to TRBJ1-6; 8 bases are a match to TRBD1. The CDR3 consists of 14 residues. V lost 6 bases, J lost 7 bases, and 5 bases stayed unmatched. Germline CDR1 and CDR2: ENHRY and SYGVKD. The CDR3 DNA is TGTGCCATCAGGGGGACAGGTAACAATTCACCCCTCCACTTT. It encodes CAIRGTGNNSPLHF.

This clone was seen once. This CDR3 is CASSQGAGVHEKLFF. CDR3 sequence (DNA): TGCGCCAGCAGCCAGGGAGCAGGGGTTCATGAAAAACTGTTTTTT. The chain has TRBV4-3 and TRBJ1-4; tentatively, D is TRBD1 (6 bases). Germline values: CDR1 LGHNA, CDR2 YSLEER. The V end was cut by 3 bases, the J end by 6 bases, with 14 bases between. The CDR3 totals 15 residues.

This rearrangement joins TRBV19 to TRBJ1-3; tentative D call: TRBD1 (6 bases). From germline, CDR1 is LNHDA and CDR2 SQIVND (reference sequence). The CDR3 sequence is 14 residues long. V shed 6 bases and J shed 4 bases, with 13 bases lying between them. The CDR3 protein is CASSDRWTGNTIYF. In DNA form, the CDR3 reads TGTGCCAGTAGCGACAGGTGGACCGGAAACACCATATATTTT.

This rearrangement joins TRBV4-3 to TRBJ1-2, with D maybe TRBD1 (5 bases). The CDR3 is 15 amino acids. V lost 1 base, J lost 8 bases, and 17 bases lay in between. Germline lookup yields CDR1 LGHNA and CDR2 YSLEER. The CDR3, as DNA: TGCGCCAGCAGCCAAGTAAAGGGGTCTAACAGGGGCTACACCTTC. It encodes CASSQVKGSNRGYTF.

The CDR3: CASRRVSTGELFF. The CDR3 nucleotides read TGCGCCAGCAGGCGAGTTAGTACCGGGGAGCTGTTTTTT. The chain links TRBV4-1 to TRBJ2-2; D not certain. Germline-derived CDR1 and CDR2 are MGHRA and YSYEKL. The ends were cut back, 6 bases at V and 5 bases at J, with 10 bases in the middle. This CDR3 has 13 amino acids.

The V call is TRBV5-8, the J call TRBJ1-1; 8 nucleotides match TRBD1. The V gene end was trimmed by 5 bases and the J gene end by 5 bases; junction bases not matched to a gene: 14. This CDR3 region has 16 residues. Germline values: CDR1 SGHTS, CDR2 YDEGEE. In nucleotides, the CDR3 is TGTGCCAGCAGATACGACAGGGGATCGCCTTCGACTGAAGCTTTCTTT. It encodes CASRYDRGSPSTEAFF.

The CDR3 loop reads CASSESNQAYRNTEAFF. The CDR3 nucleotides are TGCGCCAGCAGTGAGTCGAATCAGGCATACCGGAACACTGAAGCTTTCTTT. The genes are TRBV10-2 and TRBJ1-1; D gene unclear. Trimming left V 0 bases short and J 1 base short, with 15 bases between. This CDR3 comprises 17 residues. Germline V gene data show CDR1 as WSHSY and CDR2 as SAAADI.

The chain is built from TRBV5-6 and TRBJ2-7; 8 bases match TRBD2. The V and J ends lost 0 bases and 11 bases, in that order; junction bases with no gene match: 13. Germline V lookup: CDR1 SGHDT, CDR2 YYEEEE. This CDR3 contains 15 residues. The CDR3 coding sequence is TGTGCCAGCAGCTTGGGAGGCGGGAGGCAAAATGGAGAGTACTTC. It is translated as CASSLGGGRQNGEYF. The variable domain in full, with the rest retrieved from reference TRBV5-6 and TRBJ2-7, is DAGVTQSPTHLIKTRGQQVTLRCSPKSGHDTVSWYQQALGQGPQFIFQYYEEEERQRGNFPDRFSGHQFPNYSSELNVNALLLGDSALYLCASSLGGGRQNGEYFGPGTRLTVT.

The CDR3 reads CASSPMGQGAPTDTQYF. CDR3 sequence (DNA): TGTGCCAGCAGTCCGATGGGACAGGGGGCGCCGACAGATACGCAGTATTTT. The rearrangement links TRBV6-6 to TRBJ2-3, with 12 bases matching TRBD1. Germline values: CDR1 MNHNY, CDR2 SVGAGI (reference sequence). V gave up 5 bases and J gave up 3 bases; unmatched junction bases: 9. CDR3 length equals 17 residues.

The chain is built from TRBV9 and TRBJ1-2, with a possible D match to TRBD1 (6 bases). Germline V gene sequence: CDR1 SGDLS, CDR2 YYNGEE. CDR3 size: 14 residues. V lost 7 bases to trimming and J lost 7 bases, with 20 bases between them. The CDR3 loop is CASGGGPEAPGYTF. The CDR3 nucleotides read TGTGCCAGCGGGGGCGGCCCGGAAGCCCCTGGCTACACCTTC.

This chain links TRBV4-3 with TRBJ2-1; perhaps TRBD2 as D (6 bases). This CDR3 comprises 14 residues. Germline assignment: CDR1 LGHNA and CDR2 YSLEER. Trimming took 4 bases from V and 4 from J, leaving 11 bases between them. CDR3 sequence (DNA): TGCGCCAGCAGCCTATCGGGGACTTACAATGAGCAGTTCTTC. Translated, it gives CASSLSGTYNEQFF.

J is TRBJ2-5 and V is TRBV19, with TRBD1 as a possible D gene (5 bases). V was trimmed by 11 bases and J by 5 bases, leaving 18 bases between them. Looked up from germline, CDR1 is LNHDA and CDR2 is SQIVND (reference sequence). The CDR3 runs to 13 residues. The chain's CDR3 is CAVGQGNMETQYF. The CDR3 DNA reads TGTGCCGTAGGACAAGGGAATATGGAGACCCAGTACTTC.

The chain carries TRBV28 and TRBJ1-1; D call uncertain. Germline loops: CDR1 MDHEN, CDR2 SYDVKM. The CDR3 loop spans 14 amino acids. V was shortened by 5 bases and J by 0 bases, with 10 bases between the two germline ends. CDR3 residues: CASSPPRLNTEAFF. CDR3 DNA: TGTGCCAGCAGTCCCCCCCGGTTGAACACTGAAGCTTTCTTT.

This clone was detected a few times. V gene TRBV20-1 combines with J gene TRBJ2-3; the D is unclear. CDR1 is DFQATT and CDR2 is SNEGSKA in the germline V gene (reference sequence). The germline V and J ends were trimmed by 6 bases and 5 bases, with 9 bases remaining between them. CDR3 length: 11 residues. CDR3 protein: CSANDLDTQYF. The CDR3, as DNA: TGCAGTGCCAACGACTTAGATACGCAGTATTTT.

V is TRBV7-9 and J is TRBJ2-2; D is unresolved. CDR3 length equals 16 residues. Trimming removed 1 base from V and 0 bases from J, with 9 bases in between. Per germline, CDR1 SEHNR and CDR2 FQNEAQ (reference sequence). CDR3 sequence (DNA): TGTGCCAGCAGCTTAGTTGTAGCCACGAACACCGGGGAGCTGTTTTTT. This sequence encodes CASSLVVATNTGELFF.

V is TRBV6-5 and J is TRBJ1-1; no definite D call. With 5 bases removed from V and 4 bases from J, the gap between germline ends came to 11 bases. There are 13 residues in the CDR3. Germline CDR1 and CDR2: MNHEY and SVGAGI. CDR3: CASSPFGGTEAFF. As DNA, the CDR3 is TGTGCCAGCAGTCCTTTTGGAGGCACTGAAGCTTTCTTT.

V and J are TRBV18 and TRBJ1-2; 9 bases are shared with TRBD1. V was clipped by 4 bases and J by 3 bases; unmatched bases: 3. The CDR3 length is 14 residues. Germline CDR1 is KGHSH and CDR2 is LQKENI. CDR3 sequence reads: CASSLWDRDYGYTF. The DNA for the CDR3 is TGTGCCAGCTCACTCTGGGACAGGGACTATGGCTACACCTTC.

This chain connects TRBV19 to TRBJ2-2; no clear D gene. Germline V gene lookup returns CDR1 LNHDA and CDR2 SQIVND (reference sequence). V dropped 5 bases and J dropped 6 bases, with 13 bases sitting between them. This CDR3 has 14 residues. CDR3 sequence: CASSPKYAAGELFF. Here the CDR3 DNA reads TGTGCCAGTAGTCCTAAATATGCGGCCGGGGAGCTGTTTTTT.

J is TRBJ1-5 and V is TRBV28; D gene unclear. Germline CDR1 is MDHEN and CDR2 is SYDVKM. V lost 8 bases and J 5 bases, leaving 16 bases between the germline ends. The CDR3 loop spans 14 amino acids. The CDR3 region is CASVYAGFHQPQHF. As DNA, the CDR3 is TGTGCCAGCGTATATGCCGGGTTCCATCAGCCCCAGCATTTT.

The chain carries TRBV3-1 (or the pseudogene TRBV3-2) and TRBJ1-3, with D possibly TRBD1 on 6 matching bases. With 3 bases removed from V and 8 bases from J, the gap between germline ends came to 14 bases. Germline values: CDR1 LGHDT, CDR2 YNNKEL (reference sequence). The CDR3 runs 14 residues. Here the CDR3 DNA reads TGTGCCAGCAGCCAGGGATCACAGGGATACACCATATATTTT. The encoded protein is CASSQGSQGYTIYF.

A remark on this clone: This sample includes further DNA sequences coding for the same CDR3. This rearrangement joins TRBV7-2 to TRBJ2-1, with D perhaps TRBD1 (5 bases). In germline, CDR1 is SGHTA, CDR2 FQGNSA. V was shortened by 2 bases and J by 6 bases, with 8 bases between the two germline ends. CDR3 length equals 13 residues. In DNA, the CDR3 is TGTGCCAGCAGCTTAAGACAGATCAATGAGCAGTTCTTC. Translated: CASSLRQINEQFF.

The rearrangement uses TRBV2 and TRBJ2-5, with D maybe TRBD2 (5 bases). Trimming left V 6 bases short and J 2 bases short, with 19 bases between. Germline CDR1 and CDR2: SNHLY and FYNNEI. This CDR3 has 16 residues. The CDR3 loop reads CASRSHISEIQETQYF. In DNA form, the CDR3 reads TGTGCCAGCAGATCTCATATTAGCGAGATACAAGAGACCCAGTACTTC.

This rearrangement joins TRBV19 to TRBJ2-5; 10 bases agree with TRBD2. CDR1 is LNHDA, CDR2 SQIVND, per germline (reference sequence). CDR3 length: 16 amino acids. Trimming at V came to 1 base and at J to 1 base, leaving 3 bases not matched to a gene. In DNA form, the CDR3 reads TGTGCCAGTAGTATAGTACTAGCGGGGCCCCAAGAGACCCAGTACTTC. It translates to CASSIVLAGPQETQYF. Based on the CDR3 plus reference TRBV19 and TRBJ2-5, the full variable domain is DGGITQSPKYLFRKEGQNVTLSCEQNLNHDAMYWYRQDPGQGLRLIYYSQIVNDFQKGDIAEGYSVSREKKESFPLTVTSAQKNPTAFYLCASSIVLAGPQETQYFGPGTRLLVL.